This record looks at one T cell receptor (beta chain) sequence and its context. Its target is unknown. The conserved phenylalanine or tryptophan normally closing the CDR3 is absent here, so this likely arose from a read error. This sample was taken from a study of T cell repertoires in aging, cancer and after chemotherapy. Overall study context: Patients with glioblastoma brain tumors were sampled before and after temozolomide-based therapy. Findings and caveats of the study: Compared with age-matched healthy donors, untreated hematological or solid cancer patients showed higher blood TCR clonality. No conclusions about immunological memory after chemotherapy can be drawn from the repertoire data.

The J segment lost 4 bases and the V segment lost 2 bases, leaving 7 bases of the junction unmatched. The CDR3 loop spans 15 amino acids. Germline CDR1 MDHEN, CDR2 SYDVKM. TRB rearrangements spanning V, D and J were amplified using mixed TRB-A/B primers. Using its own MiXCR run on the multiplex PCR reads, TCRdb lists one record per CDR3 protein. This sample yields about 2,200 distinct CDR3 sequences, of which over 25% are seen a single time; just under 9% belongs to the top ten. Peripheral blood genomic DNA, not sorted cells or RNA, was the template. The TCR sequence derives from a human donor with a solid tumor. The V call is TRBV28, the J call TRBJ2-7, with 8 bases fitting TRBD1. Input material: blood. The CDR3 region has the DNA TGTGCCAGCAGTTTAGGGAGGACAGGGATGTACGAGCAGTACTTA. Protein: CASSLGRTGMYEQYL.